Below are 18 T cell receptor beta chains sequenced from a single sample in a study of beta chain features in type 1 diabetes listed by TCRdb under 2018. Library preparation employed the immunoSEQ multiplex PCR assay. The entire isolated RNA was reverse transcribed using the High Capacity cDNA Reverse Transcription Kit, and thus expressed TCRB transcripts were sequenced. The table comes from immuneACCESS by way of TCRdb, which keeps in-frame sequences with V and J called. Part of the clones is missing from these tables; in studies checked, under half for an unresolved V gene and the rest for unknown reasons. Here the sample has about 300,000 clones; 8% occur a single time. The ten largest make up roughly 1% of the sample. Sequenced sample: central memory CD4+ T cells from blood. These receptor sequences come from a woman between 18 and 29 years old in good health.

The chain carries TRBV18 and TRBJ2-3; TRBD1 matches 7 bases. Trimming took 3 bases from V and 1 from J; bases not matched to a gene: 7. The CDR3 has 16 amino acids. Germline V gives CDR1 KGHSH, CDR2 LQKENI. CDR3 sequence reads: CASSPYRGPGTDTQYF. The DNA for the CDR3 is TGTGCCAGCTCACCCTACAGGGGCCCGGGCACAGATACGCAGTATTTT.

The chain recombines TRBV30 with TRBJ1-5; D gene ambiguous. Germline V lookup: CDR1 GTSNPN, CDR2 SVGIG (reference sequence). V shed 1 base and J shed 4 bases, with 5 bases lying between them. The CDR3 extends over 12 amino acids. The CDR3 sequence: CAWSERNQPQHF. The CDR3 DNA sequence: TGTGCCTGGAGTGAGAGGAATCAGCCCCAGCATTTT.

Turning to this clone: Additional DNA sequences in this sample encode the identical CDR3. As DNA, the CDR3 is TGTGCCAGCTCACCTAGGACGGAGAACACTGAAGCTTTCTTT. It is translated as CASSPRTENTEAFF. The gene calls are TRBV18 and TRBJ1-1; D gene unclear. CDR1 is KGHSH and CDR2 is LQKENI in the germline V gene. The CDR3 length is 14 residues. Trimming took off 3 bases at V and 1 base at J, with 9 bases between the two ends.

This clone showed up many times. The chain has TRBV7-2 and TRBJ1-1; D not certain. In germline, CDR1 is SGHTA, CDR2 FQGNSA. Trimming took 6 bases from V and 4 from J, leaving 12 bases between them. This CDR3 spans 13 amino acids. CDR3 DNA sequence: TGTGCCAGCAGTTGGGCGGTAACCACTGAAGCTTTCTTT. Protein sequence: CASSWAVTTEAFF.

This clone has only a few counts. A read error may be the cause here, since a much bigger clone is one base away. The rearrangement joins TRBV11-3 to TRBJ2-7, with D uncertain. Germline V gene lookup returns CDR1 SGHNT and CDR2 YENEEA. This CDR3 region has 11 residues. The V gene lost 4 bases and the J gene lost 4 bases, with 5 bases spanning the gap. The DNA for the CDR3 is TGTGCCAGCAGCTCCCAATACGAGCAGTACTTC. Translated: CASSSQYEQYF.

Only a few counts were recorded for this clone. The chain joins TRBV5-4 to TRBJ2-3; 14 bases are a match to TRBD2. With V trimmed by 5 bases and J by 6 bases, 8 bases remained unmatched. Germline lookup yields CDR1 SGHNT and CDR2 YYREEE (reference sequence). The CDR3 runs 16 residues. The CDR3 DNA reads as TGTGCCAGCAGGGAGGGACTAGCGGGGGCGGGGGATACGCAGTATTTT. Translating gives CASREGLAGAGDTQYF.

The J gene is TRBJ2-5, the V gene TRBV19, with D uncertain. The CDR3 totals 11 residues. V was trimmed by 8 bases and J by 4 bases, leaving 8 bases between them. Germline assignment: CDR1 LNHDA and CDR2 SQIVND (reference sequence). CDR3 loop: CASALGETQYF. Here the CDR3 DNA reads TGTGCCAGTGCTCTCGGAGAGACCCAGTACTTC.

This clone came up many times. The rearrangement links TRBV4-2 to TRBJ2-6, with D perhaps TRBD2 (6 bases). Trimming took off 4 bases at V and 2 bases at J, with 12 bases between the two ends. Germline lookup yields CDR1 LGHNA and CDR2 YNFKEQ. The CDR3 length is 16 residues. CDR3 protein: CASSPAGPAGANVLTF. The CDR3 DNA sequence: TGTGCCAGCAGCCCGGCGGGACCGGCTGGGGCCAACGTCCTGACTTTC.

In DNA, the CDR3 is TGTGCCTGGAGTCGGGAGAACACTGAAGCTTTCTTT. Protein sequence: CAWSRENTEAFF. The chain employs TRBV30 and TRBJ1-1; D is undetermined. Germline V CDR1 and CDR2: GTSNPN, SVGIG (reference sequence). V was clipped by 2 bases and J by 1 base, with 5 bases between them. There are 12 residues in the CDR3.

The J gene is TRBJ1-3, the V gene TRBV18; possibly TRBD1 for D (5 bases). CDR1 and CDR2 from the germline V gene are KGHSH and LQKENI. Trimming pared 3 bases from V and 2 bases from J, leaving 11 bases between. The CDR3 has 15 amino acids. CDR3 bases: TGTGCCAGCTCACCTCCGGGACCACCTGGAAACACCATATATTTT. As protein: CASSPPGPPGNTIYF.

J is TRBJ2-7 and V is TRBV6-5; D perhaps matches TRBD1 (6 bases). The CDR3 runs to 14 residues. CDR1 is MNHEY and CDR2 is SVGAGI in the germline V gene. The V and J ends lost 6 bases and 4 bases respectively, with 16 bases between them. The CDR3 DNA is TGTGCCAGCAGCACCCTAGGACAGTCATACGAGCAGTACTTC. Protein sequence: CASSTLGQSYEQYF.

In its sample, this clone was seen a few times. This chain joins TRBV4-2 and TRBJ2-1, with D unresolved. The CDR3 spans 16 residues. Trimming took 0 bases from V and 8 from J, leaving 17 bases between them. Germline-derived CDR1 and CDR2 are LGHNA and YNFKEQ. CDR3 nucleotides: TGTGCCAGCAGCCAAGATCATCGGTACGCTGGCGATGAGCAGTTCTTC. As protein: CASSQDHRYAGDEQFF.

The chain recombines TRBV7-9 with TRBJ1-2; 7 bases are shared with TRBD1. The V gene's germline CDR1 is SEHNR and CDR2 FQNEAQ (reference sequence). The CDR3 is 13 amino acids. Unmatched junction bases numbered 5, after V lost 5 bases and J lost 5 bases. For the CDR3, the DNA is TGTGCCAGCAGCCCAGACAGGGTTTATGGCTACACCTTC. Translating it yields CASSPDRVYGYTF.

This chain connects TRBV6-5 to TRBJ1-2; 7 bases fit TRBD1. Germline values: CDR1 MNHEY, CDR2 SVGAGI. This CDR3 comprises 15 residues. The V segment lost 2 bases and the J segment 2 bases; nucleotides outside the gene matches: 5. The CDR3: CASSYSVTGNYGYTF. As DNA, the CDR3 is TGTGCCAGCAGTTACAGTGTGACAGGGAACTATGGCTACACCTTC.

This clone was counted a few times. The chain employs TRBV15 and TRBJ2-3; 8 bases agree with TRBD2. Germline values: CDR1 LNHNV, CDR2 YYDKDF (reference sequence). The CDR3 totals 15 residues. Germline trimming cut 2 bases from V and 2 bases from J; bases unmatched to any gene: 3. The CDR3 DNA follows: TGTGCCACCAGCAGAACTAGCGGCAACACAGATACGCAGTATTTT. It yields the protein CATSRTSGNTDTQYF.

This chain connects TRBV7-2 to TRBJ2-7; the D is unclear. There are 14 residues in the CDR3. The germline CDR1 and CDR2 sequences are SGHTA and FQGNSA. The V gene lost 0 bases and the J gene lost 6 bases, with 12 bases spanning the gap. For the CDR3, the DNA is TGTGCCAGCAGCTTAGCCCGATCCTCTGGCGAGCAGTACGTC. It encodes CASSLARSSGEQYV.

This clone was counted only a few times. The V gene is TRBV19, the J gene TRBJ2-7; 8 bases map to TRBD1. CDR1 and CDR2 from the germline V gene are LNHDA and SQIVND (reference sequence). The V segment lost 8 bases and the J segment 2 bases; nucleotides outside the gene matches: 5. This CDR3 has 13 amino acids. The CDR3 loop is CASGDRRTYEQYF. The CDR3 coding sequence is TGTGCCAGTGGGGACAGGCGGACCTACGAGCAGTACTTC.

This clone was recorded a few times. Other DNA sequences from this sample encode an identical CDR3 as well. The J gene is TRBJ1-5, the V gene TRBV7-2, with D unresolved. Germline CDR1 reads SGHTA; CDR2 reads FQGNSA. The CDR3 totals 14 residues. Deletions cut 0 bases from V and 4 bases from J, with 7 bases between. CDR3 in DNA: TGTGCCAGCAGCTTAGCGCCCGGGAATCAGCCCCAGCATTTT. It encodes CASSLAPGNQPQHF.